Listed here are 6 T cell receptor beta chains from one sample, sequenced in a study of T cell responses to AZD1222 COVID-19 vaccine. The assay was immunoSEQ multiplex PCR, and TCRdb's table has in-frame clones only and misses some. The sample holds tens of thousands of clones, 65% to 85% seen once. This material consisted of peripheral blood, taken on day 0 of AZD1222 vaccination. These receptor sequences come from an adult in good health.

This clone was detected a few times. The chain joins TRBV2 to TRBJ1-6; D remains unclear. The germline V gene encodes CDR1 SNHLY and CDR2 FYNNEI. V dropped 1 base and J dropped 10 bases, with 11 bases sitting between them. This CDR3 comprises 14 residues. CDR3 amino acids: CASSEGDTGSPLHF. As DNA, the CDR3 is TGTGCCAGCAGTGAAGGAGATACCGGGTCACCCCTCCACTTT.

This chain joins TRBV7-9 and TRBJ1-1; D gene ambiguous. The CDR3 spans 13 residues. Germline CDR1 reads SEHNR; CDR2 reads FQNEAQ (reference sequence). V dropped 2 bases and J dropped 1 base, with 5 bases sitting between them. CDR3 sequence reads: CASSLYRNTEAFF. For the CDR3, the DNA is TGTGCCAGCAGCTTATATAGGAACACTGAAGCTTTCTTT.

J is TRBJ2-5 and V is TRBV10-2; TRBD2 aligns across 8 bases. The ends lost 3 bases at V and 5 bases at J; junction bases unmatched: 5. The CDR3 runs 14 residues. Germline CDR1 WSHSY, CDR2 SAAADI. The chain's CDR3 is CASSDGGGPETQYF. CDR3 bases: TGCGCCAGCAGTGATGGCGGGGGGCCGGAGACCCAGTACTTC.

This clone has just one count. V usage is TRBV2 and J usage is TRBJ1-5; D is perhaps TRBD1 (5 bases). Per the germline V gene, CDR1 is SNHLY and CDR2 is FYNNEI. The V end lost 2 bases, the J end lost 5 bases, and 10 bases lay between the germline ends. The CDR3 is made up of 14 amino acids. The CDR3 coding sequence is TGTGCCAGCAGTGAACAGGGTCTGGATCAGCCCCAGCATTTT. Amino acid sequence: CASSEQGLDQPQHF.

The count of this clone is one. The gene calls are TRBV4-2 and TRBJ1-2, with TRBD1 as a possible D gene (6 bases). V was shortened by 0 bases and J by 4 bases, with 9 bases between the two germline ends. Germline CDR1 reads LGHNA; CDR2 reads YNFKEQ. The CDR3 contains 14 residues. The CDR3 here is CASSQDKGGYGYTF. DNA for the CDR3: TGTGCCAGCAGCCAAGATAAGGGGGGCTATGGCTACACCTTC.

This chain uses TRBV6-5 with TRBJ2-7, with TRBD1 matching over 8 bases. The germline gives CDR1 MNHEY, CDR2 SVGAGI. The CDR3 extends over 14 amino acids. Unmatched junction bases numbered 2, after V lost 2 bases and J lost 2 bases. This CDR3 is CASSYRDRTYEQYF. The CDR3 coding sequence is TGTGCCAGCAGTTACCGGGACAGGACCTACGAGCAGTACTTC.